Detailed here is one T cell receptor beta chain. Naive-designated CD8 cells lacked CD45RO, were positively enriched for CCR7, and omitted terminally differentiated effector memory CD45RA+ cells. The donors were adults (healthy and HIV-negative) with no recent acute infections or vaccinations. The data are from a study of shared clonotypes between healthy human individuals. The data were produced by immunoSEQ multiplex PCR, yet TCRdb's version contains in-frame clones alone and is incomplete. The table lists roughly 1,800,000 clones, 85% to 95% of them singletons. CDR1 is MNHNS, CDR2 SASEGT, per germline. CDR3 length equals 16 residues. The V end lost 2 bases, the J end lost 3 bases, and 15 bases lay between the germline ends.

This chain uses TRBV6-1 with TRBJ2-3, with a weak D call TRBD1 (5 bases). The material sequenced was naive CD8+ T cells sorted from blood. This TCR came from a man younger than 30 in good health. The CDR3 region is CASSETGRGPTDTQYF. The CDR3 DNA is TGTGCCAGCAGTGAAACAGGACGTGGACCGACAGATACGCAGTATTTT.